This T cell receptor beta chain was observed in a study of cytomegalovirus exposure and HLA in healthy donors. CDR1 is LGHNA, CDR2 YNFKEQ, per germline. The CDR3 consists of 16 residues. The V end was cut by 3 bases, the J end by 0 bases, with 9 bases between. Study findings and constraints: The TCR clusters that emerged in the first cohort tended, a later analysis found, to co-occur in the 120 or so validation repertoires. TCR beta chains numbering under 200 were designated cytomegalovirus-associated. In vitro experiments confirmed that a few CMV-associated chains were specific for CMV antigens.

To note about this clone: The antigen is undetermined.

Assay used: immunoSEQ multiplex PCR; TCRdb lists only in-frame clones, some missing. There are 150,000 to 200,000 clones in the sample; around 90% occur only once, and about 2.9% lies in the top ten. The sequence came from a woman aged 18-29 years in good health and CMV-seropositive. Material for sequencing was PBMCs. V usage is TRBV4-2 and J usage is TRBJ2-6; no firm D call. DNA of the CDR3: TGTGCCAGCAGCCATCAGGAAAGCTCTGGGGCCAACGTCCTGACTTTC. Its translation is CASSHQESSGANVLTF.